This passage covers 29 T cell receptor beta chains from one sample sequenced in a study of beta chain features in type 1 diabetes. Expressed TCRB transcripts were sequenced, since all the RNA that had been isolated was reverse transcribed. The repertoire was sequenced with immunoSEQ multiplex PCR; TCRdb's copy has only in-frame clones and lacks some. Among hundreds of thousands of clones listed, around 16% were seen once. Sequencing input: naive CD4+ T cells from blood. Every receptor here comes from a man between 18 and 35 years old in good health.

The table lists this clone with a few counts. The chain has TRBV4-3 and TRBJ1-3; D ambiguous. The germline CDR1 and CDR2 sequences are LGHNA and YSLEER. The CDR3 is 16 amino acids. The ends were cut back, 3 bases at V and 0 bases at J, with 12 bases in the middle. The CDR3 DNA is TGCGCCAGCAGCCAGGCTGGTTCGAGCTCTGGAAACACCATATATTTT. The encoded protein is CASSQAGSSSGNTIYF.

The table lists this clone with a few counts. This chain uses TRBV4-2 with TRBJ2-1; TRBD2 aligns across 8 bases. The CDR3 has 16 amino acids. Per germline, CDR1 LGHNA and CDR2 YNFKEQ. Germline trimming cut 0 bases from V and 6 bases from J; bases unmatched to any gene: 7. The CDR3 DNA sequence: TGTGCCAGCAGCCAAGATCTTAGCGGGAAGGCCAATGAGCAGTTCTTC. Protein: CASSQDLSGKANEQFF.

V and J are TRBV6-6 and TRBJ1-6; D may be TRBD1 (6 bases). The CDR3 spans 14 residues. CDR1 and CDR2 (germline): MNHNY, SVGAGI (reference sequence). Trimming took off 6 bases at V and 12 bases at J, with 18 bases between the two ends. The CDR3 nucleotides are TGTGCCAGCAGCCAAGACAGGCTCCGGGGACCCCTCCACTTT. The encoded protein is CASSQDRLRGPLHF.

This clone was observed a few times. The chain joins TRBV5-1 to TRBJ2-5; 14 bases are shared with TRBD2. Germline V gene data show CDR1 as SGHRS and CDR2 as YFSETQ. CDR3 length equals 16 residues. V trimming: 4 bases; J trimming: 3 bases; junction bases outside the gene matches: 5. The CDR3 sequence is CASSHGLAGGKETQYF. The CDR3 DNA reads as TGCGCCAGCAGCCACGGACTAGCGGGAGGCAAAGAGACCCAGTACTTC.

The sample holds one count of this clone. This may be a read error: a much more frequent sequence differs by one nucleotide. The chain is built from TRBV28 and TRBJ2-7; 10 bases line up with TRBD1. There are 14 residues in the CDR3. Germline assignment: CDR1 MDHEN and CDR2 SYDVKM. V was clipped by 6 bases and J by 4 bases; unmatched bases: 6. CDR3 in amino acids: CASSQRTGGYEQYF. For the CDR3, the DNA is TGTGCCAGCAGCCAAAGGACAGGGGGTTACGAGCAGTACTTC.

The chain recombines TRBV19 with TRBJ2-7; 8 nucleotides match TRBD1. Germline V CDR1 and CDR2: LNHDA, SQIVND (reference sequence). With V trimmed by 6 bases and J by 5 bases, 12 bases remained unmatched. The CDR3 totals 15 residues. CDR3 protein: CASRLSSGQDNEQYF. The CDR3 DNA sequence: TGTGCCAGTAGGTTAAGTTCGGGACAGGACAACGAGCAGTACTTC.

This clone was counted between two and nine times. This rearrangement joins TRBV27 to TRBJ2-7; 7 nucleotides line up with TRBD1. CDR1 is MNHEY, CDR2 SMNVEV, per germline (reference sequence). The CDR3 length is 15 residues. The junction had 8 bases not matched to a gene; V was cut back by 6 bases and J by 0 bases. The CDR3 sequence is CASRRPGQSSYEQYF. In DNA, the CDR3 is TGTGCCAGCAGAAGGCCGGGACAGAGCTCCTACGAGCAGTACTTC.

The chain combines TRBV25-1 with TRBJ1-4; 8 bases map to TRBD1. From germline, CDR1 is MGHDK and CDR2 SYGVNS. J lost 9 bases, V lost 2 bases, and 5 bases had no gene match. CDR3 length: 14 amino acids. CDR3 sequence: CASSERQGLQKLFF. CDR3 DNA: TGTGCCAGCAGTGAACGACAGGGGCTCCAAAAACTGTTTTTT. The full variable domain, rest sourced from reference TRBV25-1 and TRBJ1-4, is EADIYQTPRYLVIGTGKKITLECSQTMGHDKMYWYQQDPGMELHLIHYSYGVNSTEKGDLSSESTVSRIRTEHFPLTLESARPSHTSQYLCASSERQGLQKLFFGSGTQLSVL.

This chain uses TRBV5-4 with TRBJ2-3, with TRBD2 matching over 11 bases. The CDR3 is 16 residues long. V trimming: 4 bases; J trimming: 0 bases; junction bases outside the gene matches: 4. Per germline, CDR1 SGHNT and CDR2 YYREEE (reference sequence). The CDR3 DNA follows: TGTGCCAGCAGCCCCCGGACTAGCGGGAGCACAGATACGCAGTATTTT. It specifies CASSPRTSGSTDTQYF.

This rearrangement joins TRBV28 to TRBJ2-1; tentative D call: TRBD2 (5 bases). Trimming left V 8 bases short and J 2 bases short, with 10 bases between. This CDR3 has 13 amino acids. CDR1 MDHEN and CDR2 SYDVKM come from the germline V gene. CDR3 sequence reads: CASRSGTYNEQFF. CDR3 DNA sequence: TGTGCCAGCCGCTCGGGGACCTACAATGAGCAGTTCTTC.

The chain uses TRBV27 and TRBJ2-1, with no clear D. V lost 4 bases and J 1 base, leaving 11 bases between the germline ends. Per germline, CDR1 MNHEY and CDR2 SMNVEV (reference sequence). The CDR3 loop spans 15 amino acids. DNA of the CDR3: TGTGCCAGCAGTTCCCTAGATGGGTCCTACAATGAGCAGTTCTTC. Encoded protein: CASSSLDGSYNEQFF.

The chain carries TRBV6-1 and TRBJ1-6, with D hard to call. This CDR3 is 11 amino acids long. From germline, CDR1 is MNHNS and CDR2 SASEGT. The V and J ends lost 7 bases and 13 bases respectively, with 11 bases between them. CDR3 in DNA: TGTGCCAGCACGGAGAGGTCCCCCCTCCACTTT. It encodes CASTERSPLHF.

This clone appeared a few times. V is TRBV14 and J is TRBJ1-1; tentative D call: TRBD1 (5 bases). Between the trimmed V and J ends, which lost 0 bases and 2 bases, there was a span of 16 bases. Germline CDR1 is SGHDN and CDR2 is FVKESK. The CDR3 is made up of 17 amino acids. CDR3 residues: CASSQDWGRLRNTEAFF. The CDR3, as DNA: TGTGCCAGCAGCCAAGATTGGGGCCGCCTAAGAAACACTGAAGCTTTCTTT.

This clone appeared a few times. This chain links TRBV9 with TRBJ2-7, with D hard to call. Trimming stripped 0 bases from V and 3 bases from J, with 10 bases between. Per germline, CDR1 SGDLS and CDR2 YYNGEE. The CDR3 spans 14 residues. CDR3 residues: CASSVGPLFYEQYF. CDR3 DNA: TGTGCCAGCAGCGTAGGCCCATTATTCTACGAGCAGTACTTC.

V and J are TRBV2 and TRBJ2-7; D remains unclear. The CDR3 has 12 amino acids. Germline CDR1 reads SNHLY; CDR2 reads FYNNEI. Deletions cut 10 bases from V and 1 base from J, with 11 bases between. CDR3 DNA sequence: TGTGCCAATGCCGACATTTCCTACGAGCAGTACTTC. Translated, it gives CANADISYEQYF.

The V gene is TRBV5-1, the J gene TRBJ2-7; D is perhaps TRBD1 (6 bases). Germline V gene data show CDR1 as SGHRS and CDR2 as YFSETQ. V shed 4 bases and J shed 0 bases, with 17 bases lying between them. The CDR3 length is 16 residues. Written as DNA, the CDR3 is TGCGCCAGCAGCCCGTTACCGGGACAAGTCTCCTACGAGCAGTACTTC. Translated: CASSPLPGQVSYEQYF.

A few counts support this clone. The sample carries other DNA sequences with the same CDR3. The chain combines TRBV18 with TRBJ2-7; TRBD1 might be the D (5 bases). Germline CDR1 reads KGHSH; CDR2 reads LQKENI. Between the trimmed V and J ends, which lost 3 bases and 3 bases, there was a span of 9 bases. This CDR3 contains 13 residues. In DNA, the CDR3 is TGTGCCAGCTCACCGGGGCAGGTCTACGAGCAGTACTTC. This translates into CASSPGQVYEQYF. Complete variable domain (other parts from reference TRBV18 and TRBJ2-7): NAGVMQNPRHLVRRRGQEARLRCSPMKGHSHVYWYRQLPEEGLKFMVYLQKENIIDESGMPKERFSAEFPKEGPSILRIQQVVRGDSAAYFCASSPGQVYEQYFGPGTRLTVT.

The table lists this clone with a few counts. This same CDR3 is encoded by further DNA sequences in the sample. The rearrangement uses TRBV28 and TRBJ2-7; D is uncertain. Germline CDR1 reads MDHEN; CDR2 reads SYDVKM. This CDR3 contains 12 residues. V was clipped by 2 bases and J by 3 bases, with 5 bases between them. CDR3 bases: TGTGCCAGCAGTTTAATTAACTACGAGCAGTACTTC. Its protein product is CASSLINYEQYF.

The V gene is TRBV9, the J gene TRBJ2-7, with D possibly matching TRBD1 (5 bases). The V gene's germline CDR1 is SGDLS and CDR2 YYNGEE. V dropped 2 bases and J dropped 0 bases, with 12 bases sitting between them. This CDR3 spans 15 amino acids. The chain's CDR3 is CASSVGHQSSYEQYF. In DNA, the CDR3 is TGTGCCAGCAGCGTCGGACACCAGAGCTCCTACGAGCAGTACTTC. Using reference TRBV9 and TRBJ2-7 for the parts outside the CDR3, the full variable domain is DSGVTQTPKHLITATGQRVTLRCSPRSGDLSVYWYQQSLDQGLQFLIQYYNGEERAKGNILERFSAQQFPDLHSELNLSSLELGDSALYFCASSVGHQSSYEQYFGPGTRLTVT.

In its sample, this clone was seen a few times. The chain employs TRBV7-9 and TRBJ1-1, with D unclear. Trimming pared 2 bases from V and 1 base from J, leaving 5 bases between. This CDR3 has 13 residues. The V gene's germline CDR1 is SEHNR and CDR2 FQNEAQ (reference sequence). CDR3 protein: CASSLPGNTEAFF. The CDR3 DNA is TGTGCCAGCAGCTTACCAGGGAACACTGAAGCTTTCTTT. The full variable domain, completed using reference TRBV7-9 and TRBJ1-1, is DTGVSQNPRHKITKRGQNVTFRCDPISEHNRLYWYRQTLGQGPEFLTYFQNEAQLEKSRLLSDRFSAERPKGSFSTLEIQRTEQGDSAMYLCASSLPGNTEAFFGQGTRLTVV.

This clone was observed a few times. The J gene is TRBJ2-3, the V gene TRBV7-2; TRBD2 matches 11 bases. V trimming: 5 bases; J trimming: 4 bases; junction bases outside the gene matches: 8. The length of the CDR3 is 16 residues. Germline lookup yields CDR1 SGHTA and CDR2 FQGNSA. DNA of the CDR3: TGTGCCAGCAGCGTCACTAGCGGGAGACTTTCAGATACGCAGTATTTT. Translating it yields CASSVTSGRLSDTQYF.

V and J are TRBV7-2 and TRBJ2-5; 9 positions match TRBD1. Germline values: CDR1 SGHTA, CDR2 FQGNSA. Unmatched junction bases numbered 6, after V lost 6 bases and J lost 4 bases. CDR3 length: 14 amino acids. The CDR3, as DNA: TGTGCCAGCAGTTCGGACAGGGGTAGAGAGACCCAGTACTTC. Amino acids: CASSSDRGRETQYF. Full variable domain (remainder filled in from reference TRBV7-2 and TRBJ2-5): GAGVSQSPSNKVTEKGKDVELRCDPISGHTALYWYRQSLGQGLEFLIYFQGNSAPDKSGLPSDRFSAERTGGSVSTLTIQRTQQEDSAVYLCASSSDRGRETQYFGPGTRLLVL.

CDR3 nucleotide sequence: TGTGCCAGCAGCTTCCAGGGGCCCTCGAACACCGGGGAGCTGTTTTTT. Encoded protein: CASSFQGPSNTGELFF. The J gene is TRBJ2-2, the V gene TRBV7-9; weak D call: TRBD1 (6 bases). The V end lost 3 bases, the J end lost 0 bases, and 11 bases lay between the germline ends. The CDR3 has 16 amino acids. The germline V gene has CDR1 SEHNR and CDR2 FQNEAQ (reference sequence).

J is TRBJ2-7 and V is TRBV7-2, with D perhaps matching TRBD1 (6 bases). Germline loops: CDR1 SGHTA, CDR2 FQGNSA. This CDR3 contains 15 residues. V lost 2 bases and J 3 bases, leaving 14 bases between the germline ends. CDR3 loop: CASSLQGRGVYEQYF. The DNA of the CDR3 is TGTGCCAGCAGCTTACAAGGCAGGGGCGTCTACGAGCAGTACTTC.

This clone was observed a few times. The rearrangement links TRBV7-2 to TRBJ2-4; 8 nucleotides line up with TRBD1. This CDR3 has 19 residues. With V trimmed by 1 base and J by 1 base, 12 bases remained unmatched. Germline V gene data show CDR1 as SGHTA and CDR2 as FQGNSA. The CDR3 coding sequence is TGTGCCAGCAGCTTAGATCAGGGGGCGACGATTAAGGCCAAAAACATTCAGTACTTC. It is translated as CASSLDQGATIKAKNIQYF.

This clone occurred a few times. V is TRBV7-2 and J is TRBJ2-3; either TRBD1 or TRBD2 may supply D (5 bases each). V lost 4 bases, J lost 4 bases, and 18 bases lay in between. CDR1 and CDR2 from the germline V gene are SGHTA and FQGNSA. The CDR3 runs 16 residues. CDR3: CASSSEGSLGSDTQYF. For the CDR3, the DNA is TGTGCCAGCAGCTCCGAGGGGTCCCTCGGGTCAGATACGCAGTATTTT.

The chain links TRBV19 to TRBJ2-7; D is ambiguous. V gave up 4 bases and J gave up 7 bases, with 11 bases separating them. The CDR3 runs to 12 residues. Per the germline V gene, CDR1 is LNHDA and CDR2 is SQIVND (reference sequence). CDR3 sequence: CASSTHKREQYF. DNA of the CDR3: TGTGCCAGTAGTACCCACAAAAGGGAGCAGTACTTC. Filled out from reference TRBV19 and TRBJ2-7, the complete variable domain reads DGGITQSPKYLFRKEGQNVTLSCEQNLNHDAMYWYRQDPGQGLRLIYYSQIVNDFQKGDIAEGYSVSREKKESFPLTVTSAQKNPTAFYLCASSTHKREQYFGPGTRLTVT.

The J gene is TRBJ2-7, the V gene TRBV27; D is possibly TRBD1 (6 bases). The CDR3 sequence is 13 residues long. V was trimmed by 5 bases and J by 4 bases, leaving 12 bases between them. From germline, CDR1 is MNHEY and CDR2 SMNVEV (reference sequence). CDR3 in DNA: TGTGCCAGCAGTCTAGGGGGTTTGTACGAGCAGTACTTC. Its translation is CASSLGGLYEQYF.

The V gene is TRBV2, the J gene TRBJ2-7; TRBD2 is a possible D gene (5 bases). V was clipped by 6 bases and J by 2 bases, with 14 bases between them. Per the germline V gene, CDR1 is SNHLY and CDR2 is FYNNEI. This CDR3 contains 14 residues. CDR3 in amino acids: CASRRAILTYEQYF. CDR3 DNA sequence: TGTGCCAGCAGGAGGGCAATTCTCACCTACGAGCAGTACTTC.